The 9 T cell receptor beta chains below come from one sample, sequenced in a study of blood T cell repertoires in COVID-19. Sequenced by immunoSEQ multiplex PCR; TCRdb stores in-frame clones only, minus some. The table records around 45,000 clones, around 90% of them present only once. Sequenced input: peripheral blood. All receptors derive from a man aged 80 or over with acute or convalescent COVID-19.

The chain combines TRBV2 with TRBJ1-1; 7 bases line up with TRBD1. This CDR3 contains 13 residues. V dropped 7 bases and J dropped 4; count of bases not matched to a gene: 6. Germline lookup yields CDR1 SNHLY and CDR2 FYNNEI. The CDR3 region has the DNA TGTGCCAGCACCGCGCACAGGGGCACTGAAGCTTTCTTT. Amino acids: CASTAHRGTEAFF.

The chain carries TRBV9 and TRBJ1-2; TRBD1 matches at 7 bases. Germline CDR1 SGDLS, CDR2 YYNGEE. J gave up 7 bases and V 2 bases, and 5 bases lay outside the gene matches. The CDR3 runs to 13 residues. In DNA form, the CDR3 reads TGTGCCAGCAGCGTCGGGACAGTCGGTGGCTACACCTTC. Its protein is CASSVGTVGGYTF.

This clone was found once. V and J are TRBV7-9 and TRBJ2-7; possibly TRBD1 for D (6 bases). Trimming stripped 5 bases from V and 2 bases from J, with 22 bases between. The CDR3 length is 17 residues. Germline loops: CDR1 SEHNR, CDR2 FQNEAQ (reference sequence). In DNA form, the CDR3 reads TGTGCCAGCAGCGATTACGGGGTCACCCCAGGGGCCTACGAGCAGTACTTC. Amino acids: CASSDYGVTPGAYEQYF.

This clone was recorded only once. V is TRBV11-2 and J is TRBJ2-5; D gene ambiguous. The CDR3 spans 12 residues. Germline V CDR1 and CDR2: SGHAT, FQNNGV. V was clipped by 5 bases and J by 4 bases, with 8 bases between them. DNA of the CDR3: TGTGCCAGCAGCCGTTATTCAGAGACCCAGTACTTC. Its protein is CASSRYSETQYF.

This chain links TRBV30 with TRBJ2-2, with D possibly matching TRBD1 (6 bases). CDR3 length: 14 residues. V lost 4 bases and J 4 bases, leaving 13 bases between the germline ends. Germline CDR1 reads GTSNPN; CDR2 reads SVGIG (reference sequence). The CDR3 bases are TGTGCCTGGACCCCGGGACACAGCACCGGGGAGCTGTTTTTT. It yields the protein CAWTPGHSTGELFF.

The rearrangement links TRBV7-2 to TRBJ2-1, with a tentative D call TRBD2 (6 bases). This CDR3 has 17 residues. Trimming cost V 1 base and J 4 bases, with 17 bases left between them. CDR1 is SGHTA and CDR2 is FQGNSA in the germline V gene. The CDR3 here is CASSLDFGLNSYNEQFF. CDR3 DNA: TGTGCCAGCAGCTTAGACTTTGGACTAAACTCATACAATGAGCAGTTCTTC.

J is TRBJ2-5 and V is TRBV3-1 (or the pseudogene TRBV3-2); D is unresolved. The CDR3 consists of 15 residues. Germline V CDR1 and CDR2: LGHDT, YNNKEL (reference sequence). V lost 2 bases, J lost 1 base, and 11 bases lay in between. CDR3 amino acids: CASSQSPSGQETQYF. In nucleotides, the CDR3 is TGTGCCAGCAGCCAATCTCCGTCAGGCCAAGAGACCCAGTACTTC.

The chain employs TRBV2 and TRBJ2-5; the D gene is possibly TRBD1 (5 bases). The CDR3 is 13 amino acids. Germline CDR1 SNHLY, CDR2 FYNNEI. The V and J ends lost 6 bases and 7 bases respectively, with 15 bases between them. The CDR3 sequence is CASSKDNPGTQYF. In nucleotides, the CDR3 is TGTGCCAGCAGCAAGGACAACCCAGGGACCCAGTACTTC.

The genes are TRBV19 and TRBJ1-6; 9 nucleotides align to TRBD1. The CDR3 is 15 residues long. Germline V gene sequence: CDR1 LNHDA, CDR2 SQIVND (reference sequence). Germline trimming cut 7 bases from V and 6 bases from J; bases unmatched to any gene: 7. CDR3 sequence: CASKTGGLANSPLHF. In DNA, the CDR3 is TGTGCCAGTAAAACAGGGGGCCTGGCTAATTCACCCCTCCACTTT.